Below, 25 T cell receptor beta chains from the same sample are listed, as sequenced in a study of neurological immune-mediated disorders. Using its own MiXCR run on the 5' RACE reads, TCRdb lists one record per CDR3 protein. The table lists around 53,000 distinct CDR3 sequences, about 4% of them singletons. Sequenced input: PBMCs. The receptors come from a man aged 50-59 years with multiple sclerosis.

This clonotype was recorded at least ten times. The rearrangement joins TRBV20-1 to TRBJ2-7, with D possibly being TRBD2 (5 bases). CDR3 length: 15 residues. Per the germline V gene, CDR1 is DFQATT and CDR2 is SNEGSKA (reference sequence). Trimming stripped 5 bases from V and 0 bases from J, with 17 bases between. DNA of the CDR3: TGCAGTGCTCAGAGGAGGCTAGTGAGCTCCTACGAGCAGTACTTC. Translating it yields CSAQRRLVSSYEQYF.

This clonotype was counted at least ten times. The genes are TRBV5-1 and TRBJ2-5; 7 bases are shared with TRBD2. With V trimmed by 0 bases and J by 5 bases, 4 bases remained unmatched. Germline CDR1 is SGHRS and CDR2 is YFSETQ. The CDR3 is made up of 14 amino acids. The CDR3 reads CASSLGGSSETQYF. DNA for the CDR3: TGCGCCAGCAGCTTGGGCGGGAGTAGTGAGACCCAGTACTTC.

Turning to this clonotype: One base away lies a much larger clone, so this may be a sequencing read error. The CDR3 carries no conserved terminal phenylalanine or tryptophan, so it likely arises from a read error. The CDR3 loop is CASSPGIDTQYL. The CDR3 DNA reads as TGCGCCAGCAGCCCAGGGATAGATACGCAGTATTTG. The chain joins TRBV5-1 to TRBJ2-3; a possible D gene is TRBD1 (5 bases). CDR3 length: 12 residues. Germline V gene lookup returns CDR1 SGHRS and CDR2 YFSETQ. V was shortened by 4 bases and J by 5 bases, with 8 bases between the two germline ends.

This clonotype was counted ten times or more. The chain employs TRBV27 and TRBJ2-3; 7 nucleotides match TRBD2. The length of the CDR3 is 15 residues. Germline V lookup: CDR1 MNHEY, CDR2 SMNVEV (reference sequence). Trimming took 1 base from V and 6 from J; bases not matched to a gene: 7. The CDR3 bases are TGTGCCAGCAGTTTATTGCCTAGCGGAGGGGATACGCAGTATTTT. It encodes CASSLLPSGGDTQYF.

This clonotype showed up many times. J is TRBJ2-1 and V is TRBV7-6, with no clear D. Per germline, CDR1 SGHVS and CDR2 FNYEAQ. The CDR3 extends over 14 amino acids. V lost 0 bases and J lost 5, with 8 bases in between. CDR3 residues: CASSLAAQNNEQFF. The CDR3 region has the DNA TGTGCCAGCAGCTTAGCGGCTCAGAACAATGAGCAGTTCTTC.

This clonotype was seen at least ten times. The chain recombines TRBV20-1 with TRBJ2-5; 8 positions agree with TRBD2. There are 11 residues in the CDR3. The J segment lost 5 bases and the V segment lost 7 bases, leaving 3 bases of the junction unmatched. Germline-derived CDR1 and CDR2 are DFQATT and SNEGSKA (reference sequence). CDR3 DNA sequence: TGCAGTGTGGGGACTAGTGAGACCCAGTACTTC. Amino acids: CSVGTSETQYF.

At least ten counts were recorded for this clonotype. This chain uses TRBV7-9 with TRBJ2-7; TRBD1 aligns across 7 bases. After removal of 1 base from V and 3 bases from J, the junction contained 6 bases not matched to a gene. The CDR3 is 15 residues long. CDR1 and CDR2 (germline): SEHNR, FQNEAQ (reference sequence). CDR3 nucleotide sequence: TGTGCCAGCAGCTTAGACACAGGGGCCCTCTACGAGCAGTACTTC. It is translated as CASSLDTGALYEQYF.

In its sample, this clonotype was seen many times. The chain joins TRBV20-1 to TRBJ2-5; TRBD1 aligns across 7 bases. The V and J ends lost 5 bases and 5 bases, in that order; junction bases with no gene match: 17. CDR1 and CDR2 from the germline V gene are DFQATT and SNEGSKA (reference sequence). The CDR3 contains 16 residues. The CDR3 bases are TGCAGTGCTCCACAGACAGGGCAGAGTACGATGGAGACCCAGTACTTC. This sequence encodes CSAPQTGQSTMETQYF.

Ten or more counts support this clonotype. The V gene is TRBV21-1, the J gene TRBJ1-5. TRBV21-1 is designated a pseudogene. The CDR3 is 16 residues long. CDR3 DNA sequence: TGTGCCAGCAGCAAGCGTCGAGGGCGGATGGATCAGCCCCAGCATTTT. Protein product: CASSKRRGRMDQPQHF.

This clonotype has a count of ten or more. J is TRBJ1-2 and V is TRBV5-1; no clear D gene. The V gene's germline CDR1 is SGHRS and CDR2 YFSETQ. The CDR3 has 12 residues. The V gene lost 0 bases and the J gene lost 4 bases, with 4 bases spanning the gap. The chain's CDR3 is CASSLDSYGYTF. The CDR3 DNA follows: TGCGCCAGCAGCTTGGACAGCTATGGCTACACCTTC.

This clonotype was detected ten times or more. Germline and junction disagree at one end, which may indicate a read error. CDR3 region: CASSLTDSWQPQNF. As DNA, the CDR3 is TGTGCCAGCAGCCTGACGGACAGCTGGCAGCCCCAGAATTTT. This chain joins TRBV7-9 and TRBJ1-5; tentative D call: TRBD1 (6 bases). The CDR3 contains 14 residues. The germline CDR1 and CDR2 sequences are SEHNR and FQNEAQ (reference sequence).

This clonotype was counted ten times or more. In DNA form, the CDR3 reads TGCAGCGGGACGTGGAAGGTGACCCAGTACTTC. Translating gives CSGTWKVTQYF. The chain combines TRBV29-1 with TRBJ2-5; no firm D call. Per the germline V gene, CDR1 is SQVTM and CDR2 is ANQGSEA. The length of the CDR3 is 11 residues. V lost 7 bases, J lost 7 bases, and 13 bases lay in between.

This clonotype was detected many times. V and J are TRBV29-1 and TRBJ1-1; weak D call: TRBD1 (6 bases). The germline gives CDR1 SQVTM, CDR2 ANQGSEA. The CDR3 contains 16 residues. With 3 bases removed from V and 2 bases from J, the gap between germline ends came to 19 bases. The CDR3 loop reads CSVDGQTEPLNTEAFF. The CDR3, as DNA: TGCAGCGTTGACGGACAGACCGAACCCCTCAACACTGAAGCTTTCTTT.

This chain joins TRBV7-8 and TRBJ1-5, with 8 bases fitting TRBD1. V trimming: 5 bases; J trimming: 2 bases; junction bases outside the gene matches: 5. Per the germline V gene, CDR1 is SGHVS and CDR2 is FQNEAQ. This CDR3 is 15 amino acids long. This CDR3 reads CASSRLGQGNQPQHF. In DNA, the CDR3 is TGTGCCAGCAGCCGCCTGGGACAGGGCAATCAGCCCCAGCATTTT.

This clonotype has a handful of counts. Being one base from a much bigger clone, this may be a read error. The CDR3 region has the DNA TGTGCCAACAAAAGGCGACAGGGAAACGAGCAGTACTTC. It codes for CANKRRQGNEQYF. V and J are TRBV28 and TRBJ2-7; 7 positions match TRBD1. Germline loops: CDR1 MDHEN, CDR2 SYDVKM. V was pared by 10 bases and J by 5 bases, with 11 bases of the junction left unmatched. The CDR3 is 13 residues long.

This clonotype occurred many times. The CDR3 loop is CSVETSGGPQETQYF. The CDR3 DNA sequence: TGCAGCGTTGAAACTAGCGGGGGACCCCAAGAGACCCAGTACTTC. The chain carries TRBV29-1 and TRBJ2-5; 11 nucleotides match TRBD2. With 2 bases clipped from V and 1 base from J, the junction kept 3 bases outside the gene matches. CDR1 is SQVTM and CDR2 is ANQGSEA in the germline V gene. This CDR3 comprises 15 residues.

This clonotype was seen repeatedly, ten times or more. Relative to the germline gene, one junction end is altered; a read error may explain this. This chain joins TRBV5-1 and TRBJ1-6; 8 nucleotides match TRBD1. This CDR3 contains 14 residues. Looked up from germline, CDR1 is SGHRS and CDR2 is YFSETQ. The CDR3 loop is CASSFKQGDSPLNF. The CDR3 DNA follows: TGCGCCAGCAGCTTCAAACAGGGGGATTCACCCCTCAACTTT.

Ten or more counts support this clonotype. One end of the junction does not line up with germline, which may come from a read error. The genes are TRBV20-1 and TRBJ1-6, with 9 bases that match TRBD1. The germline V gene encodes CDR1 DFQATT and CDR2 SNEGSKA (reference sequence). This CDR3 has 15 amino acids. The CDR3 nucleotides are TGCAGTGCTACGACAGGGACAGGGAATAATTCACCCCTCAACTTT. This gives the protein CSATTGTGNNSPLNF.

This clonotype was counted at least ten times. The CDR3 loop reads CASSLSPGSGYTF. The CDR3 region has the DNA TGTGCCAGCAGTTTGAGTCCAGGGAGCGGCTACACCTTC. This chain connects TRBV27 to TRBJ1-2; D may be TRBD1 (5 bases). CDR3 length: 13 amino acids. The germline V gene has CDR1 MNHEY and CDR2 SMNVEV (reference sequence). Trimming cost V 3 bases and J 8 bases, with 13 bases left between them.

This chain uses TRBV2 with TRBJ2-7; 7 positions agree with TRBD1. The CDR3 is made up of 15 amino acids. Germline trimming cut 6 bases from V and 5 bases from J; bases unmatched to any gene: 13. The germline V gene has CDR1 SNHLY and CDR2 FYNNEI. CDR3 in DNA: TGTGCCAGCAGGACCCACGGGACAGAAATCGACGAGCAGTACTTC. Protein sequence: CASRTHGTEIDEQYF.

Comment on this clonotype: A single base separates this from a much larger clone, so it may be a read error. V is TRBV5-1 and J is TRBJ2-7; unclear D gene. The CDR3 has 13 residues. Germline CDR1 and CDR2: SGHRS and YFSETQ. Trimming took off 4 bases at V and 4 bases at J, with 12 bases between the two ends. The CDR3 nucleotides are TGCGCCAGCAGCCCGGTGGATGAGTACGAGCAGTACTTC. This translates into CASSPVDEYEQYF.

This clonotype showed up many times. The rearrangement joins TRBV7-9 to TRBJ2-3, with D possibly TRBD2 on 5 matching bases. The CDR3 spans 16 residues. V lost 2 bases and J 0 bases, leaving 12 bases between the germline ends. The germline V gene has CDR1 SEHNR and CDR2 FQNEAQ (reference sequence). The CDR3 nucleotides read TGTGCCAGCAGCTTATTTTCTAGCAGAAGCACAGATACGCAGTATTTT. Encoded protein: CASSLFSSRSTDTQYF.

This clonotype was counted only a few times. This chain joins TRBV3-1 and TRBJ2-3, with a possible D match to TRBD1 (5 bases). CDR1 and CDR2 from the germline V gene are LGHDT and YNNKEL (reference sequence). The CDR3 spans 11 residues. Trimming stripped 3 bases from V and 8 bases from J, with 6 bases between. The CDR3 DNA sequence: TGTGCCAGCAGCCAGCAGGGTACGCAGTATTTT. Protein product: CASSQQGTQYF.

The chain links TRBV4-1 to TRBJ2-2, with D possibly TRBD1 on 5 matching bases. Germline CDR1 reads MGHRA; CDR2 reads YSYEKL. The CDR3 has 15 residues. V was cut by 1 base and J by 6 bases, with 12 bases left in between. CDR3 in amino acids: CASSQVEGASGELFF. The CDR3 nucleotides are TGCGCCAGCAGCCAAGTGGAAGGGGCCTCCGGGGAGCTGTTTTTT.

This clonotype was counted ten times or more. The J gene is TRBJ2-7, the V gene TRBV20-1; 16 bases match TRBD2. The V and J ends lost 5 bases and 5 bases, in that order; junction bases with no gene match: 6. Looked up from germline, CDR1 is DFQATT and CDR2 is SNEGSKA (reference sequence). The length of the CDR3 is 15 residues. DNA of the CDR3: TGCAGTGCTCCGGGACTAGCGGGAGGGCTAAACGAGCAGTACTTC. Protein product: CSAPGLAGGLNEQYF.